These T cell receptor beta chains were read from a single sample in a study of human T cells and chemical hapten exposure. TCRdb analysed the 5' RACE reads with MiXCR anew, one entry per CDR3 protein. This table holds around 80,000 distinct CDR3 sequences, 15% to 20% found once. The origin of the receptors is a female donor in good health. The CDR3 runs from the conserved cysteine through the conserved F or W. Each record gives: CDR3 length, V gene, J gene, D gene, clone size, CDR3 protein, CDR3 DNA. A D gene is named only where the DNA matches it firmly. A row's size may be missing; if present it is once, few, many or a size class.

length: 15
V: TRBV7-2
J: TRBJ2-1
D: NA
size: few
CDR3: CASSPETGYYNEQFF
DNA: TGTGCCAGCAGCCCAGAAACAGGATACTACAATGAGCAGTTCTTC

length: 15
V: TRBV7-6
J: TRBJ2-3
D: NA
size: few
CDR3: CASSFRASSTDTQYF
DNA: TGTGCCAGCAGCTTCAGGGCCTCTAGCACAGATACGCAGTATTTT

length: 15
V: TRBV7-2
J: TRBJ2-7
D: NA
size: many
CDR3: CASSLMFGQSYEQYF
DNA: TGTGCCAGCAGCTTAATGTTCGGACAGAGCTACGAGCAGTACTTC

length: 13
V: TRBV28
J: TRBJ1-2
D: NA
size: NA
CDR3: CASSFRNRDGYTF
DNA: TGTGCCAGCAGTTTCCGCAACAGGGATGGCTACACCTTC

length: 12
V: TRBV4-2
J: TRBJ2-1
D: TRBD1
size: NA
CDR3: CASKEEGAEQFF
DNA: TGTGCCAGCAAGGAAGAGGGGGCTGAGCAGTTCTTC

length: 18
V: TRBV18
J: TRBJ2-1
D: TRBD1
size: NA
CDR3: CASSPNKRHGTGYNEQFF
DNA: TGTGCCAGCTCACCTAATAAACGCCACGGGACAGGGTACAATGAGCAGTTCTTC

length: 18
V: TRBV6-2/TRBV6-3
J: TRBJ2-2
D: NA
size: NA
CDR3: CASSYRTQGAIIHGELFF
DNA: TGTGCCAGCAGTTACCGGACCCAAGGGGCGATCATTCACGGGGAGCTGTTTTTT

length: 15
V: TRBV4-1
J: TRBJ1-2
D: TRBD1
size: few
CDR3: CASSQVQGAYYGYTF
DNA: TGCGCCAGCAGCCAGGTCCAGGGGGCTTACTATGGCTACACCTTC

length: 16
V: TRBV20-1
J: TRBJ2-7
D: TRBD2
size: few
CDR3: CSAAGLARTVSYEQYF
DNA: TGCAGTGCGGCGGGACTAGCGAGAACAGTCTCCTACGAGCAGTACTTC

length: 14
V: TRBV20-1
J: TRBJ2-7
D: TRBD2
size: few
CDR3: CSAKLAGFPYEQYF
DNA: TGCAGTGCTAAACTAGCGGGATTTCCTTACGAGCAGTACTTC

length: 14
V: TRBV27
J: TRBJ2-1
D: TRBD1
size: few
CDR3: CASSGTGAYNEQFF
DNA: TGTGCCAGCAGTGGGACAGGGGCGTACAATGAGCAGTTCTTC

length: 15
V: TRBV7-2
J: TRBJ1-5
D: NA
size: few
CDR3: CASSLGPDRNQPQHF
DNA: TGTGCCAGCAGCTTAGGTCCCGATCGCAATCAGCCCCAGCATTTT

length: 11
V: TRBV30
J: TRBJ2-1
D: NA
size: few
CDR3: CAWREIVEQFF
DNA: TGTGCCTGGAGGGAAATCGTTGAGCAGTTCTTC

length: 16
V: TRBV5-4
J: TRBJ2-1
D: NA
size: NA
CDR3: CASSVPEGTIHNEQFF
DNA: TGTGCCAGCAGCGTTCCCGAGGGGACCATTCACAATGAGCAGTTCTTC

length: 16
V: TRBV12-3/TRBV12-4
J: TRBJ2-7
D: TRBD2
size: few
CDR3: CASTLWASGSFHEQYF
DNA: TGTGCCAGCACTCTATGGGCCAGCGGGAGTTTCCACGAGCAGTACTTC

length: 16
V: TRBV12-3/TRBV12-4
J: TRBJ1-2
D: NA
size: NA
CDR3: CASSFLSGARMYGYTF
DNA: TGTGCCAGCAGTTTTTTATCAGGGGCGCGTATGTATGGCTACACCTTC

length: 13
V: TRBV10-3
J: TRBJ2-7
D: TRBD1
size: few
CDR3: CAIRDGTGDEQYF
DNA: TGTGCCATCAGGGATGGAACAGGGGACGAGCAGTACTTC

length: 18
V: TRBV28
J: TRBJ1-2
D: TRBD1
size: few
CDR3: CASSRPGRDGTANYGYTF
DNA: TGTGCCAGCAGCCGTCCCGGGAGAGACGGGACAGCTAACTATGGCTACACCTTC

length: 11
V: TRBV7-2
J: TRBJ1-2
D: NA
size: few
CDR3: CASSGGFSYTF
DNA: TGTGCCAGCAGCGGGGGCTTTAGCTACACCTTC

length: 14
V: TRBV30
J: TRBJ2-7
D: NA
size: few
CDR3: CAWSRAGFPYEQYF
DNA: TGTGCCTGGAGTAGGGCAGGGTTTCCCTACGAGCAGTACTTC

length: 14
V: TRBV18
J: TRBJ2-2
D: NA
size: few
CDR3: CASSDARPTGELFF
DNA: TGTGCCAGCTCCGACGCAAGGCCCACCGGGGAGCTGTTTTTT

length: 16
V: TRBV6-1
J: TRBJ1-6
D: NA
size: NA
CDR3: CASSEEDRNYNSPLHF
DNA: TGTGCCAGCAGTGAAGAGGACCGTAACTATAATTCACCCCTCCACTTT

length: 18
V: TRBV28
J: TRBJ1-1
D: NA
size: NA
CDR3: CASRTGRVWGTSNTEAFF
DNA: TGTGCCAGCCGCACGGGGAGGGTGTGGGGGACATCGAACACTGAAGCTTTCTTT

length: 15
V: TRBV13
J: TRBJ1-3
D: NA
size: NA
CDR3: CASRVGGVHGNTIYF
DNA: TGTGCCTCCAGGGTCGGTGGTGTTCACGGAAACACCATATATTTT

length: 18
V: TRBV5-4
J: TRBJ2-5
D: TRBD2
size: NA
CDR3: CASSPAFRGGRGEETQYF
DNA: TGTGCCAGCAGTCCTGCTTTTCGAGGCGGGAGAGGAGAAGAGACCCAGTACTTC

length: 17
V: TRBV9
J: TRBJ2-1
D: NA
size: few
CDR3: CASSVAVRYSVYNEQFF
DNA: TGTGCCAGCAGCGTAGCTGTCCGGTATTCCGTCTACAATGAGCAGTTCTTC

length: 16
V: TRBV7-2
J: TRBJ1-2
D: NA
size: few
CDR3: CASSSRDRSFNYGYTF
DNA: TGTGCCAGCAGCTCCCGGGACCGCAGCTTCAACTATGGCTACACCTTC

length: 14
V: TRBV28
J: TRBJ1-1
D: NA
size: NA
CDR3: CASSTPYSYTEAFF
DNA: TGTGCCAGCAGTACACCATACAGCTACACTGAAGCTTTCTTT

length: 14
V: TRBV5-1
J: TRBJ1-5
D: NA
size: NA
CDR3: CASSLGGPNQPQHF
DNA: TGCGCCAGCAGCTTGGGAGGGCCCAATCAGCCCCAGCATTTT

length: 15
V: TRBV5-6
J: TRBJ1-4
D: TRBD1
size: many
CDR3: CASSLRDRSNEKLFF
DNA: TGTGCCAGCAGCTTACGGGACAGGTCTAATGAAAAACTGTTTTTT

length: 15
V: TRBV12-3/TRBV12-4
J: TRBJ1-2
D: NA
size: NA
CDR3: CASSLGGTPSNGYTF
DNA: TGTGCCAGCAGTTTAGGGGGCACCCCTTCGAATGGCTACACCTTC